What follows are 30 T cell receptor beta chains derived from one specimen sequenced in a study of control samples from healthy donors and cancer patients (dated by TCRdb to between 2020 and 2021). Library preparation used the immunoSEQ multiplex PCR assay. As stored in TCRdb, this immuneACCESS dataset retains in-frame rearrangements with V and J assigned. A fraction of the clones does not appear; measured against another copy, unresolved V genes explain less than half of the discrepancy, and the remainder lacks a known reason. The sample table holds approximately 150,000 clones, of which 85% to 90% were seen once. The ten most abundant clones make up approximately 1.6% of the sample. Sequencing was performed on blood. These receptors were taken from a man younger than 35 in good health.

J is TRBJ2-5 and V is TRBV5-6; possibly TRBD2 for D (6 bases). The V gene lost 3 bases and the J gene lost 4 bases, with 10 bases spanning the gap. The CDR3 has 13 residues. CDR1 is SGHDT and CDR2 is YYEEEE in the germline V gene. CDR3 sequence (DNA): TGTGCCAGCAGCTACTACGGGAGAGAGACCCAGTACTTC. It specifies CASSYYGRETQYF.

This clone was seen a few times. The chain combines TRBV28 with TRBJ2-2; 8 bases fit TRBD2. The CDR3 contains 16 residues. V shed 4 bases, J shed 3 bases, and the junction held 7 bases outside the gene matches. Germline V gene sequence: CDR1 MDHEN, CDR2 SYDVKM. Here the CDR3 DNA reads TGTGCCAGCAGTTCCCGGGGGGGGGTAGACACCGGGGAGCTGTTTTTT. This encodes CASSSRGGVDTGELFF.

The rearrangement uses TRBV6-5 and TRBJ1-1; D not certain. The CDR3 spans 13 residues. V was clipped by 6 bases and J by 4 bases, with 12 bases between them. Per the germline V gene, CDR1 is MNHEY and CDR2 is SVGAGI. CDR3 nucleotide sequence: TGTGCCAGCAGGACGGGCGCAGGCACTGAAGCTTTCTTT. It is translated as CASRTGAGTEAFF.

CDR3 sequence (DNA): TGTGCCAGCAGTTTAATGTTGGGGGAGCCCCAGCATTTT. Translation: CASSLMLGEPQHF. This chain uses TRBV27 with TRBJ1-5, with D perhaps TRBD1 (5 bases). Germline lookup yields CDR1 MNHEY and CDR2 SMNVEV (reference sequence). The CDR3 is 13 residues long. Trimming took 2 bases from V and 8 from J, leaving 10 bases between them.

By share, this clone counts as medium-sized (0.01 to 0.1%). V usage is TRBV4-2 and J usage is TRBJ2-3; 10 bases map to TRBD2. Germline lookup yields CDR1 LGHNA and CDR2 YNFKEQ. J was trimmed by 4 bases and V by 0 bases; bases with no gene match: 4. The length of the CDR3 is 16 residues. For the CDR3, the DNA is TGTGCCAGCAGCCAAGACAAGCGGGGGGGCCCAGATACGCAGTATTTT. It encodes CASSQDKRGGPDTQYF.

This chain links TRBV18 with TRBJ1-1; TRBD1 is a possible D gene (5 bases). Germline V lookup: CDR1 KGHSH, CDR2 LQKENI. The CDR3 loop spans 15 amino acids. Trimming took 2 bases from V and 0 from J, leaving 10 bases between them. CDR3 DNA: TGTGCCAGCTCACCAAGTGCCAGGGTGAACACTGAAGCTTTCTTT. This gives the protein CASSPSARVNTEAFF.

The J gene is TRBJ2-5, the V gene TRBV5-6; D may correspond to TRBD1 or TRBD2 (6 bases each). This CDR3 is 16 amino acids long. Germline CDR1 SGHDT, CDR2 YYEEEE. The V end lost 4 bases, the J end lost 2 bases, and 18 bases lay between the germline ends. This CDR3 is CASSTGIGGGQETQYF. The CDR3 nucleotides read TGTGCCAGCAGCACTGGGATAGGGGGAGGTCAAGAGACCCAGTACTTC.

This chain links TRBV2 with TRBJ2-7, with TRBD1 matching 11 bases. Germline CDR1 reads SNHLY; CDR2 reads FYNNEI. Trimming removed 7 bases from V and 5 bases from J; junction bases left unmatched: 10. The length of the CDR3 is 15 residues. CDR3 DNA sequence: TGTGCCAGCATCTACGGCCCGGGACAGGGGGACGAGCAGTACTTC. Translating gives CASIYGPGQGDEQYF.

This clone was seen only once. The chain employs TRBV5-4 and TRBJ2-2; 8 bases agree with TRBD1. Germline CDR1 and CDR2: SGHNT and YYREEE (reference sequence). This CDR3 has 16 amino acids. Losses at the gene ends were 4 bases for V and 4 bases for J; bases not matched to a gene: 9. The CDR3 reads CASSPAQGASTGELFF. CDR3 nucleotide sequence: TGTGCCAGCAGCCCCGCTCAGGGGGCGAGCACCGGGGAGCTGTTTTTT.

This chain joins TRBV28 and TRBJ2-7; 8 nucleotides match TRBD1. The CDR3 is 15 residues long. Germline V gives CDR1 MDHEN, CDR2 SYDVKM. V trimming: 5 bases; J trimming: 2 bases; junction bases outside the gene matches: 8. Here the CDR3 reads CASSKGQGVAYEQYF. DNA of the CDR3: TGTGCCAGCAGTAAAGGACAGGGCGTGGCCTACGAGCAGTACTTC.

The V gene is TRBV9, the J gene TRBJ2-1; 7 bases are shared with TRBD2. Germline lookup yields CDR1 SGDLS and CDR2 YYNGEE. The junction had 9 bases not matched to a gene; V was cut back by 3 bases and J by 0 bases. CDR3 size: 17 residues. CDR3 residues: CASSATSSMSSYNEQFF. CDR3 coding DNA: TGTGCCAGCAGCGCGACTAGCTCCATGAGCTCCTACAATGAGCAGTTCTTC.

The chain recombines TRBV28 with TRBJ1-5; 7 bases are a match to TRBD1. Per the germline V gene, CDR1 is MDHEN and CDR2 is SYDVKM. The CDR3 totals 12 residues. The CDR3 loop reads CGTGDSNQPQHF. The CDR3 bases are TGTGGCACAGGGGACTCCAATCAGCCCCAGCATTTT.

The rearrangement links TRBV3-1 (or the pseudogene TRBV3-2) to TRBJ1-6; 9 bases align to TRBD1. Losses at the gene ends were 4 bases for V and 10 bases for J; bases not matched to a gene: 8. The CDR3 covers 15 residues. Germline-derived CDR1 and CDR2 are LGHDT and YNNKEL (reference sequence). As DNA, the CDR3 is TGTGCCAGCAGCCCGGCGGGACAGGGATCGTCACCCCTCCACTTT. It yields the protein CASSPAGQGSSPLHF.

The rearrangement uses TRBV28 and TRBJ2-4; D might be TRBD2 (6 bases). This CDR3 contains 13 residues. CDR1 MDHEN and CDR2 SYDVKM come from the germline V gene. V was cut by 6 bases and J by 3 bases, with 9 bases left in between. CDR3 sequence (DNA): TGTGCCAGCAGGGGACTGGGCAAAAACATTCAGTACTTC. As protein: CASRGLGKNIQYF.

This chain uses TRBV5-1 with TRBJ2-5; TRBD2 might be the D (7 bases). The CDR3 is 15 amino acids. In germline, CDR1 is SGHRS, CDR2 YFSETQ. V was cut by 6 bases and J by 2 bases, with 17 bases left in between. CDR3 coding DNA: TGCGCCAGCACAAACGGCGGGGGACAACAAGAGACCCAGTACTTC. This codes for CASTNGGGQQETQYF.

The V and J genes are TRBV3-1 (or the pseudogene TRBV3-2) and TRBJ1-2, with D possibly being TRBD1 (5 bases). CDR1 and CDR2 from the germline V gene are LGHDT and YNNKEL (reference sequence). Trimming removed 0 bases from V and 2 bases from J, with 13 bases in between. This CDR3 has 16 amino acids. The CDR3 loop is CASSQDLGTANYGYTF. CDR3 coding DNA: TGTGCCAGCAGCCAAGATCTGGGGACGGCGAACTATGGCTACACCTTC.

The genes are TRBV7-2 and TRBJ1-3; D ambiguous. The CDR3 has 15 residues. Germline CDR1 is SGHTA and CDR2 is FQGNSA. V was clipped by 4 bases and J by 0 bases, with 10 bases between them. The CDR3: CASSYLASSGNTIYF. The CDR3 DNA sequence: TGTGCCAGCAGCTACCTTGCCTCCTCTGGAAACACCATATATTTT.

Of note for this clone: Germline is not matched at one junction end, which may reflect a read error. The chain is built from TRBV7-7 and TRBJ2-5; 7 bases align to TRBD2. From germline, CDR1 is SSHAT and CDR2 FNYEAQ (reference sequence). The CDR3 extends over 14 amino acids. The CDR3 spells CASSLSGGQETQYF. As DNA, the CDR3 is TGTGCTAGCAGCTTATCGGGGGGCCAAGAGACCCAGTACTTC.

This chain connects TRBV10-1 to TRBJ1-4, with D hard to call. Germline V lookup: CDR1 WNHNN, CDR2 SYGVQD (reference sequence). The CDR3 is made up of 15 amino acids. Trimming left V 0 bases short and J 4 bases short, with 9 bases between. CDR3 coding DNA: TGCGCCAGCAGTGAGTCGCGAGGGATTAATGAAAAACTGTTTTTT. It encodes CASSESRGINEKLFF.

The chain has TRBV4-3 and TRBJ2-7, with D maybe TRBD1 (6 bases). The CDR3 sequence is 15 residues long. Looked up from germline, CDR1 is LGHNA and CDR2 is YSLEER. The V gene lost 4 bases and the J gene lost 0 bases, with 13 bases spanning the gap. The CDR3, as DNA: TGCGCCAGCAGCCGAGGGGGAGCGAGCTCCTACGAGCAGTACTTC. The encoded protein is CASSRGGASSYEQYF.

V is TRBV6-5 and J is TRBJ1-2; TRBD1 aligns across 8 bases. Germline lookup yields CDR1 MNHEY and CDR2 SVGAGI. CDR3 length equals 15 residues. With V trimmed by 0 bases and J by 3 bases, 3 bases remained unmatched. CDR3 amino acids: CASSYSSGGYYGYTF. In DNA, the CDR3 is TGTGCCAGCAGTTACTCGTCAGGGGGCTACTATGGCTACACCTTC.

This clone was counted a single time. The CDR3 protein is CASSFMTRTSENPSSTDTQYF. In DNA form, the CDR3 reads TGTGCCAGCAGTTTTATGACCCGGACATCGGAAAATCCTTCTAGCACAGATACGCAGTATTTT. V gene TRBV28 combines with J gene TRBJ2-3; weak D call: TRBD1 (5 bases). Looked up from germline, CDR1 is MDHEN and CDR2 is SYDVKM. This CDR3 region has 21 residues. Trimming took off 3 bases at V and 0 bases at J, with 28 bases between the two ends. The full variable domain, in which reference TRBV28 and TRBJ2-3 provide the parts outside the CDR3, is DVKVTQSSRYLVKRTGEKVFLECVQDMDHENMFWYRQDPGLGLRLIYFSYDVKMKEKGDIPEGYSVSREKKERFSLILESASTNQTSMYLCASSFMTRTSENPSSTDTQYFGPGTRLTVL.

The chain carries TRBV27 and TRBJ1-1; no clear D. Germline V gene lookup returns CDR1 MNHEY and CDR2 SMNVEV (reference sequence). Trimming stripped 5 bases from V and 1 base from J, with 11 bases between. CDR3 length: 14 amino acids. CDR3 protein: CASSLLTANTEAFF. CDR3 bases: TGTGCCAGCAGTCTCCTGACGGCGAACACTGAAGCTTTCTTT.

The chain has TRBV4-3 and TRBJ1-1, with 8 positions matching TRBD1. CDR1 and CDR2 from the germline V gene are LGHNA and YSLEER. This CDR3 region has 15 residues. Trimming at V came to 2 bases and at J to 4 bases, leaving 6 bases not matched to a gene. The CDR3 here is CASSQFHRGTTEAFF. The CDR3 DNA is TGCGCCAGCAGCCAATTTCACAGGGGGACCACTGAAGCTTTCTTT.

With respect to this clone: The same CDR3 is also encoded by other DNA sequences in this sample. This rearrangement joins TRBV6-5 to TRBJ1-2; tentative D call: TRBD1 (6 bases). Germline V gene data show CDR1 as MNHEY and CDR2 as SVGAGI. Trimming removed 8 bases from V and 0 bases from J, with 10 bases in between. The CDR3 is 13 residues long. CDR3 coding DNA: TGTGCCAGCGGGGGGCCCGCTAACTATGGCTACACCTTC. Amino acid sequence: CASGGPANYGYTF.

This chain uses TRBV5-1 with TRBJ2-3, with 10 bases lining up with TRBD2. This CDR3 comprises 15 residues. With V trimmed by 6 bases and J by 0 bases, 4 bases remained unmatched. CDR1 and CDR2 (germline): SGHRS, YFSETQ. The CDR3 reads CASTPGLASTDTQYF. The CDR3 region has the DNA TGCGCCAGCACCCCGGGACTAGCGAGCACAGATACGCAGTATTTT.

This chain joins TRBV5-4 and TRBJ2-5, with 7 nucleotides matching TRBD1. V dropped 4 bases and J dropped 3; count of bases not matched to a gene: 3. CDR3 size: 13 residues. Germline V gene data show CDR1 as SGHNT and CDR2 as YYREEE (reference sequence). This CDR3 reads CASSGTVKETQYF. The CDR3 nucleotides read TGTGCCAGCAGCGGGACAGTAAAAGAGACCCAGTACTTC. Supplemented by reference TRBV5-4 and TRBJ2-5, the full variable domain reads ETGVTQSPTHLIKTRGQQVTLRCSSQSGHNTVSWYQQALGQGPQFIFQYYREEENGRGNFPPRFSGLQFPNYSSELNVNALELDDSALYLCASSGTVKETQYFGPGTRLLVL.

The rearrangement links TRBV20-1 to TRBJ2-3, with TRBD2 identical over 9 bases. After removal of 3 bases from V and 7 bases from J, the junction contained 8 bases not matched to a gene. The V gene's germline CDR1 is DFQATT and CDR2 SNEGSKA (reference sequence). This CDR3 has 14 residues. The CDR3 region has the DNA TGCAGTGCTAGTAGGCGGGGGGGCCTGAATACGCAGTATTTT. Translation: CSASRRGGLNTQYF.

This chain uses TRBV15 with TRBJ2-5; D gene uncertain. The CDR3 contains 16 residues. Between the trimmed V and J ends, which lost 0 bases and 4 bases, there was a span of 15 bases. Germline assignment: CDR1 LNHNV and CDR2 YYDKDF (reference sequence). CDR3 protein: CATSRDGPARGETQYF. The CDR3 DNA reads as TGTGCCACCAGCAGAGATGGGCCAGCCCGTGGAGAGACCCAGTACTTC. Combining the CDR3 with reference TRBV15 and TRBJ2-5 gives the whole variable domain DAMVIQNPRYQVTQFGKPVTLSCSQTLNHNVMYWYQQKSSQAPKLLFHYYDKDFNNEADTPDNFQSRRPNTSFCFLDIRSPGLGDTAMYLCATSRDGPARGETQYFGPGTRLLVL.

J is TRBJ2-3 and V is TRBV5-8, with no clear D. The V end lost 0 bases, the J end lost 6 bases, and 14 bases lay between the germline ends. Germline-derived CDR1 and CDR2 are SGHTS and YDEGEE. This CDR3 is built from 15 residues. CDR3 coding DNA: TGTGCCAGCAGCTTGGACAGTCCCTTTGTCGATACGCAGTATTTT. It yields the protein CASSLDSPFVDTQYF.